Shown below are 5 T cell receptor beta chains from a single sample sequenced in a study of blood T cell repertoires in COVID-19 (dated by TCRdb to 2020 to 2021). Library preparation employed the immunoSEQ multiplex PCR assay. TCRdb obtained this table from immuneACCESS and retained in-frame rearrangements with V and J assigned. These tables miss some clones; where compared with another copy, unresolved V genes account for less than half of the shortfall, and the remainder is unexplained. Recorded for this sample are 150,000 or so clones; around 87% of them occurred a single time. The top ten clonotypes cover roughly 6.6% of the sample. The sample consisted of peripheral blood. The receptors were sampled from an elderly man with acute or convalescent COVID-19.

This chain's CDR3 is CASSQLPSGLYEQYF. CDR3 coding DNA: TGTGCCAGCAGCCAGTTGCCTAGCGGATTATACGAGCAGTACTTC. The chain recombines TRBV3-1 (or the pseudogene TRBV3-2) with TRBJ2-7; 7 nucleotides agree with TRBD2. The CDR3 contains 15 residues. Unmatched junction bases numbered 9, after V lost 3 bases and J lost 4 bases. The V gene's germline CDR1 is LGHDT and CDR2 YNNKEL (reference sequence).

In this sample, this clone turned up a few times. The chain recombines TRBV27 with TRBJ2-3, with D perhaps matching TRBD2 (5 bases). From germline, CDR1 is MNHEY and CDR2 SMNVEV (reference sequence). Between the trimmed V and J ends, which lost 0 bases and 0 bases, there was a span of 7 bases. The CDR3 spans 15 residues. The CDR3 nucleotides read TGTGCCAGCAGTTTATCGAAGCGGAGCACAGATACGCAGTATTTT. Translation gives CASSLSKRSTDTQYF.

The chain employs TRBV6-6 and TRBJ1-5, with D possibly being TRBD1 (6 bases). The CDR3 contains 14 residues. The ends were cut back, 6 bases at V and 5 bases at J, with 14 bases in the middle. Germline CDR1 is MNHNY and CDR2 is SVGAGI (reference sequence). In nucleotides, the CDR3 is TGTGCCAGCAGACGAGGACAGCGAGATCAGCCCCAGCATTTT. This encodes CASRRGQRDQPQHF.

This chain uses TRBV28 with TRBJ2-3, with TRBD2 matching 14 bases. Per germline, CDR1 MDHEN and CDR2 SYDVKM. The J segment lost 1 base and the V segment lost 5 bases, leaving 17 bases of the junction unmatched. The CDR3 spans 21 residues. The chain's CDR3 is CASSHRQPGLAGAGGTDTQYF. In nucleotides, the CDR3 is TGTGCCAGCAGTCACCGACAACCGGGACTAGCGGGGGCTGGAGGCACAGATACGCAGTATTTT.

The chain employs TRBV11-2 and TRBJ1-3, with D perhaps matching TRBD1 (6 bases). The germline V gene has CDR1 SGHAT and CDR2 FQNNGV. The CDR3 runs to 15 residues. Trimming took 7 bases from V and 0 from J, leaving 13 bases between them. This CDR3 is CASTQQGRSGNTIYF. DNA of the CDR3: TGTGCCAGCACCCAACAGGGCCGCTCTGGAAACACCATATATTTT. Drawing the rest from reference TRBV11-2 and TRBJ1-3, the complete variable domain is EAGVAQSPRYKIIEKRQSVAFWCNPISGHATLYWYQQILGQGPKLLIQFQNNGVVDDSQLPKDRFSAERLKGVDSTLKIQPAKLEDSAVYLCASTQQGRSGNTIYFGEGSWLTVV.